The following is a T cell receptor (beta chain) sequence with its context. Trimming cost V 2 bases and J 3 bases, with 1 base left between them. Germline V gene sequence: CDR1 MNHEY, CDR2 SVGAGI. This CDR3 region has 11 residues. The sample is drawn from a study of CD8 T cells in Susac syndrome. An input of roughly 0.5 to 1 ug of RNA was subjected to reverse transcription using random hexamers. The authors amplified TCR beta CDR3 across 54 Vbeta and 13 Jbeta using immunoSEQ multiplex PCR. TCRdb reprocessed the immunoSEQ multiplex PCR reads with MiXCR, giving one entry per CDR3 protein. The data show fewer than 200,000 distinct CDR3 sequences, less than 95% seen once. TCR beta was sequenced from blood CD8+ and CD4+ T cells. TEMRA cells were FACS-enriched, while CD8+ and CD4+ T cells were negatively isolated.

Sequenced sample: CD4+ T cells from PBMCs. The receptor was isolated from a human donor in good health. This rearrangement joins TRBV6-5 to TRBJ1-1; D is unresolved. Written as DNA, the CDR3 is TGTGCCAGCAGTTACGACACTGAAGCTTTCTTT. Protein sequence: CASSYDTEAFF.